This T cell receptor (beta chain) was retrieved from a study of blood T cell repertoires in COVID-19. Overall study context: Spain, Italy and the United States supplied samples that represented acute and convalescent COVID-19. T cells, B-cell-depleted T cells, or PBMCs supplied cDNA or gDNA.

Authors' processing steps: Amplifying reference gene primers gave estimates of nucleated cell counts. Here immunoSEQ multiplex PCR was the method, and the copy in TCRdb shows in-frame clones only, minus some. That table furnishes V, J and clone size, whereas the DNA furnished D and trimming. The sample has 130,000 or so clones; about 85% are singletons. CDR1 MNHEY and CDR2 SMNVEV come from the germline V gene (reference sequence). J gave up 6 bases and V 5 bases, and 9 bases lay outside the gene matches. The CDR3 covers 16 residues. The sample taken for sequencing was peripheral blood. V gene TRBV27 combines with J gene TRBJ1-6; 8 bases fit TRBD1. The origin of this receptor is a human donor in a cohort sampled during active COVID-19. The CDR3 is CASSPGAGGRNSPLHF. CDR3 sequence (DNA): TGTGCCAGCAGTCCGGGGGCAGGGGGCCGTAATTCACCCCTCCACTTT.